Presented here are 26 T cell receptor beta chains from one specimen sequenced in a study of T-cell memory formation after mild COVID-19. From the 5' RACE reads, TCRdb called clonotypes with MiXCR, one entry per CDR3 protein. The data hold about 260,000 distinct CDR3 sequences, with roughly 17% observed a single time. The sample consisted of PBMCs or a T cell subset sorted from them (not recorded which). These receptors originate from a man between 18 and 29 years old who had mild COVID-19 (a few samples of this study predate the infection). Cell type and time point are not known.

The chain carries TRBV18 and TRBJ2-7; D call uncertain. The V and J ends lost 0 bases and 2 bases respectively, with 14 bases between them. This CDR3 has 16 residues. The germline CDR1 and CDR2 sequences are KGHSH and LQKENI. The CDR3 is CASSPPGIQEAYEQYF. CDR3 sequence (DNA): TGTGCCAGCTCACCACCGGGGATCCAGGAAGCCTACGAGCAGTACTTC.

The gene calls are TRBV15 and TRBJ2-5, with 9 bases that match TRBD1. J gave up 4 bases and V 5 bases, and 5 bases lay outside the gene matches. The CDR3 totals 14 residues. Germline V gene sequence: CDR1 LNHNV, CDR2 YYDKDF (reference sequence). CDR3 nucleotide sequence: TGTGCCACCAGCCCCCAGACAGGGGGAGAGACCCAGTACTTC. This gives the protein CATSPQTGGETQYF.

This clonotype showed up just a few times. CDR3 loop: CASSWKTGGAADTQYF. Here the CDR3 DNA reads TGCGCCAGCAGCTGGAAGACAGGGGGCGCGGCAGATACGCAGTATTTT. The chain uses TRBV5-1 and TRBJ2-3, with 10 bases lining up with TRBD1. V dropped 3 bases and J dropped 4; count of bases not matched to a gene: 8. This CDR3 region has 16 residues. Looked up from germline, CDR1 is SGHRS and CDR2 is YFSETQ.

This clonotype was recorded a few times. The rearrangement joins TRBV6-5 to TRBJ1-5, with D unresolved. CDR3 size: 13 residues. Germline V gene data show CDR1 as MNHEY and CDR2 as SVGAGI. Trimming took off 0 bases at V and 6 bases at J, with 6 bases between the two ends. The CDR3 region has the DNA TGTGCCAGCAGTTACTCGAAGGGTCAGCCCCAGCATTTT. Its translation is CASSYSKGQPQHF.

This clonotype has only a few counts. V is TRBV7-9 and J is TRBJ1-1; 7 bases line up with TRBD1. This CDR3 has 15 residues. The junction had 10 bases not matched to a gene; V was cut back by 5 bases and J by 4 bases. The germline gives CDR1 SEHNR, CDR2 FQNEAQ (reference sequence). CDR3 nucleotides: TGTGCCAGCAGCACCCGACAGGGTAGTACCACTGAAGCTTTCTTT. The encoded protein is CASSTRQGSTTEAFF. Full variable domain (missing parts from reference TRBV7-9 and TRBJ1-1): DTGVSQNPRHKITKRGQNVTFRCDPISEHNRLYWYRQTLGQGPEFLTYFQNEAQLEKSRLLSDRFSAERPKGSFSTLEIQRTEQGDSAMYLCASSTRQGSTTEAFFGQGTRLTVV.

This rearrangement joins TRBV5-1 to TRBJ1-1; D remains unclear. CDR3 length: 14 residues. V dropped 0 bases and J dropped 2 bases, with 8 bases sitting between them. Germline V gives CDR1 SGHRS, CDR2 YFSETQ. CDR3 DNA sequence: TGCGCCAGCAGCTTGGAACAACTAAACACTGAAGCTTTCTTT. This encodes CASSLEQLNTEAFF. The complete variable domain, with remaining parts taken from reference TRBV5-1 and TRBJ1-1, reads KAGVTQTPRYLIKTRGQQVTLSCSPISGHRSVSWYQQTPGQGLQFLFEYFSETQRNKGNFPGRFSGRQFSNSRSEMNVSTLELGDSALYLCASSLEQLNTEAFFGQGTRLTVV.

The rearrangement joins TRBV15 to TRBJ1-5; no clear D gene. V was clipped by 4 bases and J by 1 base, with 5 bases between them. This CDR3 contains 13 residues. CDR1 LNHNV and CDR2 YYDKDF come from the germline V gene (reference sequence). CDR3: CATSMASNQPQHF. The CDR3 DNA follows: TGTGCCACCAGCATGGCGAGCAATCAGCCCCAGCATTTT.

This clonotype has a handful of counts. This sequence joins TRBV7-8 and TRBJ2-5; D may be TRBD2 (5 bases). Germline CDR1 SGHVS, CDR2 FQNEAQ. The CDR3 has 14 residues. Trimming cost V 8 bases and J 1 base, with 14 bases left between them. The CDR3 DNA reads TGTGCCAGCGGATCGCCGGGGTTCCAAGAGACCCAGTACTTC. Its translation: CASGSPGFQETQYF.

In this sample, this clonotype turned up a few times. The rearrangement joins TRBV3-1 to TRBJ1-1, with D uncertain. Germline lookup yields CDR1 LGHDT and CDR2 YNNKEL (reference sequence). The CDR3 has 13 amino acids. The germline V and J ends were trimmed by 1 base and 8 bases, with 11 bases remaining between them. The CDR3 loop reads CASSQGAATEAFF. The CDR3 DNA reads TGTGCCAGCAGCCAAGGGGCCGCGACGGAAGCTTTCTTT. The full variable domain, its missing parts supplied by reference TRBV3-1 and TRBJ1-1, is DTAVSQTPKYLVTQMGNDKSIKCEQNLGHDTMYWYKQDSKKFLKIMFSYNNKELIINETVPNRFSPKSPDKAHLNLHINSLELGDSAVYFCASSQGAATEAFFGQGTRLTVV.

The V call is TRBV11-2, the J call TRBJ1-4; D gene uncertain. V dropped 1 base and J dropped 0 bases, with 9 bases sitting between them. The CDR3 sequence is 16 residues long. Per germline, CDR1 SGHAT and CDR2 FQNNGV. The CDR3 nucleotides are TGTGCCAGCAGCTTAGTGGGCGCCGCAACTAATGAAAAACTGTTTTTT. Amino acid sequence: CASSLVGAATNEKLFF.

This clonotype turned up a few times. V is TRBV7-2 and J is TRBJ1-2, with a weak D call TRBD1 (6 bases). Germline V gene sequence: CDR1 SGHTA, CDR2 FQGNSA. The CDR3 contains 14 residues. V lost 4 bases, J lost 8 bases, and 17 bases lay in between. The CDR3 protein is CASSSDRLLGGYTF. The CDR3 bases are TGTGCCAGCAGCTCAGACAGGTTACTCGGGGGCTACACCTTC.

J is TRBJ2-5 and V is TRBV7-3, with TRBD1 as a possible D gene (7 bases). The CDR3 has 16 amino acids. Germline CDR1 reads SGHTA; CDR2 reads FQGTGA. V was shortened by 4 bases and J by 2 bases, with 17 bases between the two germline ends. CDR3 bases: TGTGCCAGCAGCTCCCGAGGAGGGACAGCTCAAGAGACCCAGTACTTC. It is translated as CASSSRGGTAQETQYF.

V is TRBV11-2 and J is TRBJ2-2; D perhaps matches TRBD2 (5 bases). The CDR3 is 14 amino acids. V was shortened by 5 bases and J by 7 bases, with 14 bases between the two germline ends. Germline V gene data show CDR1 as SGHAT and CDR2 as FQNNGV. In nucleotides, the CDR3 is TGTGCCAGCAGCCCCACGGAGGTCAGCGGGGAGCTGTTTTTT. This codes for CASSPTEVSGELFF.

This clonotype was seen a handful of times. The chain joins TRBV7-9 to TRBJ2-6; no definite D call. CDR1 and CDR2 (germline): SEHNR, FQNEAQ (reference sequence). The V gene lost 4 bases and the J gene lost 11 bases, with 9 bases spanning the gap. There are 12 residues in the CDR3. The CDR3 coding sequence is TGTGCCAGCAGCTCTTTTGTGGACGTCCTGACTTTC. This translates into CASSSFVDVLTF.

The rearrangement links TRBV6-6 to TRBJ2-4; 7 positions match TRBD1. CDR3 length: 16 residues. V lost 5 bases, J lost 0 bases, and 7 bases stayed unmatched. Germline assignment: CDR1 MNHNY and CDR2 SVGAGI (reference sequence). CDR3 sequence reads: CASSPTGALAKNIQYF. In nucleotides, the CDR3 is TGTGCCAGCAGTCCAACAGGGGCACTAGCCAAAAACATTCAGTACTTC.

The V and J genes are TRBV10-3 and TRBJ1-2; 7 nucleotides align to TRBD1. The V gene's germline CDR1 is ENHRY and CDR2 SYGVKD. CDR3 length equals 19 residues. V lost 3 bases to trimming and J lost 2 bases; unmatched junction nucleotides: 18. The CDR3 loop reads CAISDPVGQAVNFNYGYTF. The DNA for the CDR3 is TGTGCCATCAGTGATCCTGTAGGACAGGCCGTTAATTTCAACTATGGCTACACCTTC.

The J gene is TRBJ2-6, the V gene TRBV7-2; no clear D. The CDR3 contains 15 residues. Germline V gene data show CDR1 as SGHTA and CDR2 as FQGNSA. Trimming stripped 5 bases from V and 2 bases from J, with 10 bases between. The CDR3 reads CASSAALAGANVLTF. The CDR3 DNA follows: TGTGCCAGCAGCGCCGCATTGGCTGGGGCCAACGTCCTGACTTTC. Complete variable domain (other parts from reference TRBV7-2 and TRBJ2-6): GAGVSQSPSNKVTEKGKDVELRCDPISGHTALYWYRQSLGQGLEFLIYFQGNSAPDKSGLPSDRFSAERTGGSVSTLTIQRTQQEDSAVYLCASSAALAGANVLTFGAGSRLTVL.

A few counts support this clonotype. The J gene is TRBJ2-2, the V gene TRBV7-9; D unresolved. V lost 8 bases to trimming and J lost 0 bases, with 16 bases between them. The CDR3 runs 16 residues. Germline CDR1 reads SEHNR; CDR2 reads FQNEAQ (reference sequence). The CDR3 loop is CASDERPRTNTGELFF. The CDR3, as DNA: TGTGCCAGCGACGAAAGGCCCAGAACGAACACCGGGGAGCTGTTTTTT.

A few counts support this clonotype. CDR3 sequence: CSVEVPGSEETQYF. DNA for the CDR3: TGCAGCGTTGAGGTTCCGGGGAGCGAGGAGACCCAGTACTTC. This chain links TRBV29-1 with TRBJ2-5; perhaps TRBD2 as D (5 bases). From germline, CDR1 is SQVTM and CDR2 ANQGSEA. The CDR3 runs to 14 residues. V lost 3 bases to trimming and J lost 5 bases, with 16 bases between them.

This clonotype was detected a few times. The chain joins TRBV6-5 to TRBJ1-2; a weak D match, TRBD1 (5 bases). Germline CDR1 is MNHEY and CDR2 is SVGAGI. The CDR3 extends over 15 amino acids. Trimming took off 0 bases at V and 3 bases at J, with 11 bases between the two ends. The CDR3 coding sequence is TGTGCCAGCAGTTACTCTGGGGCAGCTCACTATGGCTACACCTTC. Translated, it gives CASSYSGAAHYGYTF.

The V gene is TRBV6-5, the J gene TRBJ1-1, with D unclear. The V and J ends lost 7 bases and 4 bases respectively, with 13 bases between them. The germline V gene encodes CDR1 MNHEY and CDR2 SVGAGI. CDR3 length equals 13 residues. CDR3 protein: CASTVRLGTEAFF. In DNA form, the CDR3 reads TGTGCCAGCACCGTCCGATTAGGCACTGAAGCTTTCTTT.

The rearrangement joins TRBV29-1 to TRBJ1-2; D unclear. The length of the CDR3 is 13 residues. Between the trimmed V and J ends, which lost 8 bases and 0 bases, there was a span of 13 bases. In germline, CDR1 is SQVTM, CDR2 ANQGSEA. CDR3 amino acids: CSIKPGANYGYTF. The CDR3, as DNA: TGCAGCATCAAACCGGGAGCTAACTATGGCTACACCTTC.

This clonotype came up a few times. The CDR3 spells CASSQAWGNGSPLHF. DNA of the CDR3: TGCGCCAGCAGCCAAGCCTGGGGTAACGGTTCACCCCTCCACTTT. The chain joins TRBV4-1 to TRBJ1-6; D is unclear. V was cut by 1 base and J by 9 bases, with 13 bases left in between. The CDR3 loop spans 15 amino acids. CDR1 is MGHRA and CDR2 is YSYEKL in the germline V gene.

The table lists this clonotype with a few counts. This rearrangement joins TRBV28 to TRBJ2-7, with a weak D call TRBD2 (6 bases). V shed 2 bases and J shed 10 bases, with 15 bases lying between them. The CDR3 has 13 amino acids. From germline, CDR1 is MDHEN and CDR2 SYDVKM. CDR3 protein: CASSLKGGRAQYV. DNA for the CDR3: TGTGCCAGCAGTTTAAAGGGAGGTAGAGCCCAGTACGTC.

This chain connects TRBV7-9 to TRBJ1-4; D gene uncertain. The CDR3 sequence is 15 residues long. Germline values: CDR1 SEHNR, CDR2 FQNEAQ (reference sequence). Trimming removed 1 base at V and 2 bases at J, with 8 bases between. CDR3 amino acids: CASSLGLGTNEKLFF. The CDR3, as DNA: TGTGCCAGCAGCTTAGGCTTGGGTACTAATGAAAAACTGTTTTTT.

This chain uses TRBV5-1 with TRBJ2-2; TRBD1 matches 7 bases. Germline CDR1 reads SGHRS; CDR2 reads YFSETQ. V was clipped by 6 bases and J by 3 bases; unmatched bases: 2. The CDR3 runs 13 residues. CDR3 coding DNA: TGCGCCAGCAACAGGGGTGACACCGGGGAGCTGTTTTTT. Its protein is CASNRGDTGELFF.